Each of the 9 T cell receptor beta chains below was sequenced from the same sample in a study of early T cells in non-severe SARS-CoV-2 infection. MiXCR, applied by TCRdb to the 5' RACE reads, yields one record per CDR3 protein. Among 59,000 or so distinct CDR3 sequences listed, 10% to 15% were seen once. The specimen was whole blood, collected at baseline. The receptors originated from an adult who was a healthcare worker with PCR-confirmed SARS-CoV-2 infection or an uninfected control (not recorded which).

This clonotype was detected ten times or more. The chain combines TRBV4-3 with TRBJ2-7, with D possibly matching TRBD2 (6 bases). Germline V gene sequence: CDR1 LGHNA, CDR2 YSLEER. Trimming shortened V by 0 bases and J by 4 bases, and 16 bases separated the two germline ends. This CDR3 has 16 amino acids. As DNA, the CDR3 is TGCGCCAGCAGCCAAGAGGGCGGGACGGGTTTTTACGAGCAGTACTTC. Its translation: CASSQEGGTGFYEQYF.

V gene TRBV20-1 combines with J gene TRBJ2-3, with 13 bases identical to TRBD2. After removal of 5 bases from V and 3 bases from J, the junction contained 5 bases not matched to a gene. Germline CDR1 is DFQATT and CDR2 is SNEGSKA (reference sequence). CDR3 length: 15 amino acids. In DNA form, the CDR3 reads TGCAGTGCTCCGAGGACTAGCGGGAGAACAGATACGCAGTATTTT. Translating it yields CSAPRTSGRTDTQYF.

This clonotype was recorded a few times. V usage is TRBV21-1 and J usage is TRBJ2-7; the table's D call TRBD1 went unverified against the DNA. TRBV21-1 is designated a pseudogene. CDR3 length: 15 amino acids. In nucleotides, the CDR3 is TGTGCCAGCAGCAAAGGGGGGGACAGTTCCTACGAGCAGTACTTC. Translated, it gives CASSKGGDSSYEQYF.

J is TRBJ1-2 and V is TRBV15; TRBD1 might be the D (5 bases). From germline, CDR1 is LNHNV and CDR2 YYDKDF (reference sequence). Trimming removed 1 base from V and 4 bases from J, with 10 bases in between. The CDR3 is made up of 14 amino acids. The CDR3 spells CATSRGGVGYGYTF. The CDR3 DNA reads TGTGCCACCAGCAGAGGAGGGGTCGGCTATGGCTACACCTTC.

The sample holds a few counts of this clonotype. This chain links TRBV20-1 with TRBJ2-1; 9 positions agree with TRBD2. V lost 3 bases and J lost 5; bases outside the gene matches: 5. The germline gives CDR1 DFQATT, CDR2 SNEGSKA (reference sequence). This CDR3 is built from 14 residues. CDR3: CSASSGRTDNEQFF. DNA for the CDR3: TGCAGTGCTAGCAGCGGGAGGACTGACAATGAGCAGTTCTTC.

This chain uses TRBV20-1 with TRBJ2-7, with 9 bases fitting TRBD1. V was clipped by 4 bases and J by 4 bases; unmatched bases: 5. This CDR3 has 13 residues. In germline, CDR1 is DFQATT, CDR2 SNEGSKA (reference sequence). CDR3 amino acids: CSATRDRVYEQYF. The CDR3 bases are TGCAGTGCTACACGGGACAGGGTATACGAGCAGTACTTC.

The rearrangement joins TRBV18 to TRBJ1-4, with D unresolved. The CDR3 has 13 residues. Trimming pared 3 bases from V and 8 bases from J, leaving 10 bases between. Germline CDR1 KGHSH, CDR2 LQKENI. The CDR3 spells CASSPGLAEKLFF. CDR3 coding DNA: TGTGCCAGCTCACCGGGCCTTGCCGAAAAACTGTTTTTT. The whole variable domain, filled in from reference TRBV18 and TRBJ1-4, reads NAGVMQNPRHLVRRRGQEARLRCSPMKGHSHVYWYRQLPEEGLKFMVYLQKENIIDESGMPKERFSAEFPKEGPSILRIQQVVRGDSAAYFCASSPGLAEKLFFGSGTQLSVL.

This clonotype appeared many times. The rearrangement uses TRBV12-3 or TRBV12-4 and TRBJ2-2, with D perhaps given as TRBD1 or TRBD2 (5 bases each). The germline V and J ends were trimmed by 6 bases and 2 bases, with 13 bases remaining between them. CDR3 length equals 15 residues. The CDR3 here is CASSTGAGNTGELFF. The CDR3 DNA follows: TGTGCCAGCAGCACTGGGGCGGGTAACACCGGGGAGCTGTTTTTT.

This clonotype was seen ten or more times. The V call is TRBV6-2 or TRBV6-3, the J call TRBJ2-7; no reliable D call. The germline V gene has CDR1 MNHEY and CDR2 SVGEGT. The CDR3 has 12 residues. V lost 5 bases and J 3 bases, leaving 8 bases between the germline ends. The CDR3 DNA follows: TGTGCCAGCAGTGGGTCGAGCTACGAGCAGTACTTC. This codes for CASSGSSYEQYF.